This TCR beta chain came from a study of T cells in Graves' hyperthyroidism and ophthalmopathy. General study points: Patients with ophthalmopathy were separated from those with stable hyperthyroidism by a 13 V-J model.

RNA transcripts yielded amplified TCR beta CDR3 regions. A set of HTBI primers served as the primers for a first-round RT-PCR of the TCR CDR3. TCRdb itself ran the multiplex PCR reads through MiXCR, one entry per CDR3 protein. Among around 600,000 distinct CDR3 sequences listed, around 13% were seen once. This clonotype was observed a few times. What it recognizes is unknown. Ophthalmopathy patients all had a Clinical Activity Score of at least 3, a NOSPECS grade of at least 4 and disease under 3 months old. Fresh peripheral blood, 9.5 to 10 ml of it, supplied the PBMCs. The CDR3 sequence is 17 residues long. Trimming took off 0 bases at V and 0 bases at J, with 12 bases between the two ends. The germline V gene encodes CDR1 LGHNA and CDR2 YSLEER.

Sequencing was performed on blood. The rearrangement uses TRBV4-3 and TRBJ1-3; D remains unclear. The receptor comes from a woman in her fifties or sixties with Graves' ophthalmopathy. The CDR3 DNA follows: TGCGCCAGCAGCCAAGATGCGGGCAGCTTCTCTGGAAACACCATATATTTT. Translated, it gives CASSQDAGSFSGNTIYF.